The present T cell receptor beta chain was sequenced within a study of siplizumab effects on memory and regulatory T cells. The CDR3 is 13 amino acids. Germline CDR1 is SGDLS and CDR2 is YYNGEE. Trimming removed 4 bases from V and 7 bases from J, with 14 bases in between. TCRdb's copy holds only in-frame clones and misses some; the assay was immunoSEQ multiplex PCR. The profile shows 95,000 to 100,000 clones, over 90% of them singletons. This chain uses TRBV9 with TRBJ1-2; D is ambiguous. The receptor was derived from a human donor in good health. The sample comprised non-Treg CD4+ T cells sorted from blood. The CDR3 loop is CASSPQTAGGYTF. CDR3 nucleotide sequence: TGTGCCAGCAGCCCCCAGACGGCCGGTGGCTACACCTTC.